Shown below are 23 T cell receptor beta chains from a single sample sequenced in a study of T-cell reconstitution after alpha-beta-depleted transplantation in children. Unique molecular identifiers were incorporated into the prepared TCRbeta library. TCRdb ran MiXCR on the PCR reads and lists one entry per CDR3 protein. Of around 700,000 distinct CDR3 sequences detected, less than 15% appear once; the ten largest clones hold 0.75% to 0.85%. Sequences were derived from PBMCs, sampled before TCRalphabeta/CD19-depleted stem cell transplant. The receptors were gathered from a girl aged 2 to 9 with congenital amegakaryocytic thrombocytopenia, due to receive a stem cell transplant.

The genes are TRBV12-3 or TRBV12-4 and TRBJ2-1; 9 bases fit TRBD2. V lost 3 bases to trimming and J lost 2 bases; unmatched junction nucleotides: 5. This CDR3 has 16 amino acids. The CDR3 reads CASSFAREGPYNEQFF. CDR3 sequence (DNA): TGTGCCAGCAGTTTCGCGCGGGAGGGCCCCTACAATGAGCAGTTCTTC.

This clonotype was recorded at least ten times. The chain links TRBV12-3 or TRBV12-4 to TRBJ1-3; a possible D gene is TRBD1 (6 bases). Trimming left V 2 bases short and J 0 bases short, with 11 bases between. The CDR3 has 16 amino acids. The DNA of the CDR3 is TGTGCCAGCAGTTTAACGGACAGCTACTCTGGAAACACCATATATTTT. The encoded protein is CASSLTDSYSGNTIYF.

This clonotype was recorded a few times. The genes are TRBV7-9 and TRBJ2-5; the D gene could be TRBD1 or TRBD2 (5 bases each). CDR1 and CDR2 (germline): SEHNR, FQNEAQ (reference sequence). Trimming removed 5 bases from V and 5 bases from J, with 15 bases in between. CDR3 length: 14 amino acids. In DNA form, the CDR3 reads TGTGCCAGCAGCCCATTTCCGGGGCGCGAGACCCAGTACTTC. Translated: CASSPFPGRETQYF.

This clonotype turned up a few times. The V call is TRBV12-3 or TRBV12-4, the J call TRBJ2-1, with D possibly being TRBD2 (5 bases). With 6 bases removed from V and 5 bases from J, the gap between germline ends came to 17 bases. This CDR3 has 15 amino acids. The CDR3 region is CASRPSSSGNNEQFF. CDR3 coding DNA: TGTGCCAGCAGGCCCTCCAGCAGCGGTAACAATGAGCAGTTCTTC.

This clonotype was seen a handful of times. The chain links TRBV19 to TRBJ2-1; TRBD2 agrees at 15 bases. Germline CDR1 LNHDA, CDR2 SQIVND (reference sequence). J was trimmed by 10 bases and V by 5 bases; bases with no gene match: 6. This CDR3 comprises 15 residues. CDR3 in amino acids: CASSPGLAGGLEQFF. CDR3 in DNA: TGTGCCAGTAGTCCGGGACTAGCGGGGGGTTTGGAGCAGTTCTTC.

This clonotype was seen repeatedly, ten times or more. The chain combines TRBV29-1 with TRBJ2-1; D not certain. Germline loops: CDR1 SQVTM, CDR2 ANQGSEA. The V end lost 5 bases, the J end lost 0 bases, and 8 bases lay between the germline ends. The CDR3 length is 13 residues. The CDR3 is CSVFLSSYNEQFF. DNA of the CDR3: TGCAGCGTTTTCCTGAGCTCCTACAATGAGCAGTTCTTC.

This clonotype was found a few times. The chain links TRBV29-1 to TRBJ2-1; D perhaps matches TRBD2 (6 bases). CDR1 is SQVTM and CDR2 is ANQGSEA in the germline V gene. V dropped 3 bases and J dropped 9 bases, with 18 bases sitting between them. This CDR3 is built from 14 residues. The DNA for the CDR3 is TGCAGCGTTGAGGTTCCTAGCGAGGGTGGTGAGCAGTTCTTC. Protein sequence: CSVEVPSEGGEQFF.

At least ten counts were recorded for this clonotype. CDR3 residues: CASSLARPVLLAKNIQYF. CDR3 sequence (DNA): TGTGCCAGCAGCTTAGCCAGGCCGGTACTACTAGCCAAAAACATTCAGTACTTC. V and J are TRBV7-2 and TRBJ2-4; D not resolved. V lost 0 bases, J lost 0 bases, and 15 bases lay in between. This CDR3 is 18 amino acids long. From germline, CDR1 is SGHTA and CDR2 FQGNSA.

The sample holds a few counts of this clonotype. This sequence joins TRBV19 and TRBJ1-2; D is unresolved. V gave up 5 bases and J gave up 7 bases, with 14 bases separating them. Looked up from germline, CDR1 is LNHDA and CDR2 is SQIVND (reference sequence). The CDR3 runs 13 residues. The CDR3 region is CASSSGQSIGYTF. CDR3 bases: TGTGCCAGTAGTTCGGGCCAGTCCATTGGCTACACCTTC.

The J gene is TRBJ1-5, the V gene TRBV7-9; 7 bases map to TRBD1. Germline V gene data show CDR1 as SEHNR and CDR2 as FQNEAQ (reference sequence). V shed 4 bases and J 7 bases; nucleotides not matched to a gene: 10. The CDR3 consists of 15 residues. This CDR3 reads CASSSSPQGPQPQHF. CDR3 DNA: TGTGCCAGCAGCTCATCACCACAGGGGCCCCAGCCCCAGCATTTT.

This clonotype was counted a few times. The V call is TRBV6-1, the J call TRBJ2-3; TRBD1 matches 9 bases. The germline V gene encodes CDR1 MNHNS and CDR2 SASEGT. V was clipped by 1 base and J by 2 bases; unmatched bases: 7. The CDR3 has 17 amino acids. The CDR3 region has the DNA TGTGCCAGCAGTGAAGTTACAGGGGGCTATAACACAGATACGCAGTATTTT. This translates into CASSEVTGGYNTDTQYF.

This clonotype was detected ten times or more. The chain joins TRBV20-1 to TRBJ2-1; no definite D call. Trimming took off 3 bases at V and 4 bases at J, with 10 bases between the two ends. Germline values: CDR1 DFQATT, CDR2 SNEGSKA (reference sequence). The CDR3 is 13 residues long. CDR3 DNA sequence: TGCAGTGCTAGCTTGGGAACGTACAATGAGCAGTTCTTC. It yields the protein CSASLGTYNEQFF.

This clonotype showed up just a few times. The chain couples TRBV5-1 to TRBJ2-2; 7 nucleotides match TRBD2. The CDR3 has 15 residues. CDR1 and CDR2 from the germline V gene are SGHRS and YFSETQ. J was trimmed by 3 bases and V by 2 bases; bases with no gene match: 4. The CDR3 DNA reads TGCGCCAGCAGCTTCGTTAGCGGGCACACCGGGGAGCTGTTTTTT. Protein: CASSFVSGHTGELFF.

There are many counts of this clonotype. This chain connects TRBV29-1 to TRBJ2-2; weak D call: TRBD1 (5 bases). Germline CDR1 reads SQVTM; CDR2 reads ANQGSEA. Trimming cost V 4 bases and J 1 base, with 10 bases left between them. This CDR3 contains 14 residues. The CDR3 spells CSVGQFQNTGELFF. The CDR3 DNA is TGCAGCGTTGGACAGTTTCAGAACACCGGGGAGCTGTTTTTT.

This clonotype came up a few times. The V gene is TRBV20-1, the J gene TRBJ2-7; D gene uncertain. There are 14 residues in the CDR3. Germline-derived CDR1 and CDR2 are DFQATT and SNEGSKA (reference sequence). V lost 0 bases to trimming and J lost 2 bases, with 11 bases between them. The CDR3 DNA sequence: TGCAGTGCTAGAGATTTAGACGGTCCCTACGAGCAGTACTTC. Protein sequence: CSARDLDGPYEQYF.

This clonotype was detected many times. The chain is built from TRBV20-1 and TRBJ2-5; tentatively, D is TRBD1 or TRBD2 (5 bases each). V was cut by 2 bases and J by 4 bases, with 8 bases left in between. The CDR3 length is 12 residues. CDR1 is DFQATT and CDR2 is SNEGSKA in the germline V gene (reference sequence). The CDR3 bases are TGCAGTGCTAGATACGGGGCAGAGACCCAGTACTTC. Translated, it gives CSARYGAETQYF.

This clonotype has only a few counts. V gene TRBV21-1 combines with J gene TRBJ2-5; TRBD2, as called in the table, went unchecked against the DNA. TRBV21-1 is listed as a pseudogene. This CDR3 has 14 amino acids. The CDR3 DNA follows: TGTGCCAGCGGGACTAGCGGGTGTCAAGAGACCCAGTACTTC. Residues: CASGTSGCQETQYF.

This clonotype was observed a handful of times. The rearrangement uses TRBV29-1 and TRBJ2-3; the D is unclear. Germline loops: CDR1 SQVTM, CDR2 ANQGSEA. CDR3 size: 9 residues. Trimming shortened V by 5 bases and J by 4 bases, and 1 base separated the two germline ends. As DNA, the CDR3 is TGCAGCGTTTCAGATACGCAGTATTTT. This translates into CSVSDTQYF.

This clonotype was recorded a few times. J is TRBJ2-7 and V is TRBV7-3; possible D gene TRBD2, 7 bases. The CDR3 is 18 amino acids. CDR1 and CDR2 (germline): SGHTA, FQGTGA. V was trimmed by 0 bases and J by 2 bases, leaving 20 bases between them. The CDR3 sequence is CASSLTDAGASGAYEQYF. For the CDR3, the DNA is TGTGCCAGCAGCTTAACGGACGCAGGGGCTAGCGGAGCCTACGAGCAGTACTTC.

The chain recombines TRBV12-3 or TRBV12-4 with TRBJ2-1, with 9 positions matching TRBD1. V was clipped by 1 base and J by 1 base; unmatched bases: 2. The CDR3 runs 16 residues. The CDR3 spells CASSLGDRASYNEQFF. The CDR3 region has the DNA TGTGCCAGCAGTTTAGGGGACAGGGCTTCCTACAATGAGCAGTTCTTC.

The gene calls are TRBV7-2 and TRBJ2-1; the match to TRBD2 covers 14 bases. Germline-derived CDR1 and CDR2 are SGHTA and FQGNSA. The CDR3 totals 16 residues. The ends lost 5 bases at V and 9 bases at J; junction bases unmatched: 9. The CDR3: CASSEEGLAGVAEQFF. The CDR3 DNA reads TGTGCCAGCAGCGAAGAGGGACTAGCGGGAGTAGCTGAGCAGTTCTTC. Full variable domain (missing parts from reference TRBV7-2 and TRBJ2-1): GAGVSQSPSNKVTEKGKDVELRCDPISGHTALYWYRQSLGQGLEFLIYFQGNSAPDKSGLPSDRFSAERTGGSVSTLTIQRTQQEDSAVYLCASSEEGLAGVAEQFFGPGTRLTVL.

Ten or more counts support this clonotype. The V and J genes are TRBV6-1 and TRBJ2-3; no clear D gene. This CDR3 has 15 residues. V was shortened by 2 bases and J by 5 bases, with 14 bases between the two germline ends. Germline V CDR1 and CDR2: MNHNS, SASEGT. CDR3 amino acids: CASSESARPRDTQYF. Written as DNA, the CDR3 is TGTGCCAGCAGTGAATCGGCCAGACCGAGAGATACGCAGTATTTT.

A few counts support this clonotype. The rearrangement uses TRBV5-1 and TRBJ2-6; perhaps TRBD2 as D (6 bases). In germline, CDR1 is SGHRS, CDR2 YFSETQ. The CDR3 is 15 amino acids. Trimming stripped 5 bases from V and 0 bases from J, with 9 bases between. As DNA, the CDR3 is TGCGCCAGCAGGGAGGGTTTCTCTGGGGCCAACGTCCTGACTTTC. Amino acids: CASREGFSGANVLTF.